This T cell receptor (beta chain) was captured in a study of blood T cell repertoires in COVID-19. At the level of the study: COVID-19 samples, acute and convalescent, were from the United States, Italy and Spain. T cells, B-cell-depleted T cells, or PBMCs provided the cDNA or gDNA that served as material.

Method: immunoSEQ multiplex PCR; TCRdb's copy keeps in-frame clones and lacks some. The sample yields some 270,000 clones, 75% to 90% seen once. Sequenced material: peripheral blood. The receptor was derived from a man aged 50 to 60 with acute or convalescent COVID-19.

The CDR3 coding sequence is TGTGCCAGCAGCCTAGACAGGTGGAGTGGCAATCAGCCCCAGCATTTT. This sequence encodes CASSLDRWSGNQPQHF. The chain carries TRBV7-9 and TRBJ1-5; perhaps TRBD1 as D (6 bases). The CDR3 runs to 16 residues. V was pared by 5 bases and J by 2 bases, with 16 bases between. Germline CDR1 SEHNR, CDR2 FQNEAQ (reference sequence).